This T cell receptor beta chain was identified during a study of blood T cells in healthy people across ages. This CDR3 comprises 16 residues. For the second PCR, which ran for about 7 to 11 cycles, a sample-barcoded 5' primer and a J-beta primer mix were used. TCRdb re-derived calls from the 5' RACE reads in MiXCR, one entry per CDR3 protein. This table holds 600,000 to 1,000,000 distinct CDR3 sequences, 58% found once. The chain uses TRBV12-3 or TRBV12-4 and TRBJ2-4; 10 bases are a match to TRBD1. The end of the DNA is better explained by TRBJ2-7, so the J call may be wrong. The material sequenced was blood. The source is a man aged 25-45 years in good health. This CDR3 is CASSFASTGGLYEQYF. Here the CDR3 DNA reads TGTGCCAGCAGTTTCGCCTCGACAGGGGGCTTATACGAGCAGTACTTC.